This T cell receptor beta chain was sequenced for a study of cytomegalovirus exposure and HLA in healthy donors. Study at large: HLA-typed donors contributed some 77 million unique TCRs, which were held in an early data release.

This clone was recorded a few times. The PCR had 60 Vbeta and 13 Jbeta primers. Sequencing used immunoSEQ multiplex PCR; TCRdb keeps in-frame clones, though not all of them. In the table there are about 140,000 clones, roughly 80% of which are singletons. Germline-derived CDR1 and CDR2 are KGHSH and LQKENI. The CDR3 contains 13 residues. V was clipped by 6 bases and J by 8 bases, with 13 bases between them. The receptor's source is a man aged 40-55 years in good health and CMV-seronegative. Sequences were obtained from PBMCs. The chain has TRBV18 and TRBJ1-4; D is ambiguous. The DNA of the CDR3 is TGTGCCAGCTCTAAAGTTCGCGTAGAAAAACTGTTTTTT. It translates to CASSKVRVEKLFF.